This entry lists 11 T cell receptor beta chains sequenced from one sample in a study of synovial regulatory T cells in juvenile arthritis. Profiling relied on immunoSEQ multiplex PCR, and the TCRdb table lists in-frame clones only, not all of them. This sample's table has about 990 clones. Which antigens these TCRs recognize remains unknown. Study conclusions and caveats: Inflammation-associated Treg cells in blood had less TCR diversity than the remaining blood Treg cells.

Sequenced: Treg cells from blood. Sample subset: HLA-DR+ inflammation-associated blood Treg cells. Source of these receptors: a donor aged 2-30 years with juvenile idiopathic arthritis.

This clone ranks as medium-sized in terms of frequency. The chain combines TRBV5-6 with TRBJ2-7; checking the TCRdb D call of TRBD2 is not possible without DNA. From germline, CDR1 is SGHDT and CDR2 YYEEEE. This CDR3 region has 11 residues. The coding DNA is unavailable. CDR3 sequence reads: CASSLMREQYF.

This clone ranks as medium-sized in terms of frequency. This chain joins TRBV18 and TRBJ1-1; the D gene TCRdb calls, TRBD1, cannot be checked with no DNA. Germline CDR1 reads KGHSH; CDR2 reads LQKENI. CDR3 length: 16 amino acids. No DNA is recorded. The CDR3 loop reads CASSRDSKSMNTEAFF.

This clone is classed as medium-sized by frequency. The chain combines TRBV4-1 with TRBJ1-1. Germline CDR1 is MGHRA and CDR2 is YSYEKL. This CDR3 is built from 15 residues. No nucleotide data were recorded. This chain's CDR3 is CASSQDHPGLTEAFF.

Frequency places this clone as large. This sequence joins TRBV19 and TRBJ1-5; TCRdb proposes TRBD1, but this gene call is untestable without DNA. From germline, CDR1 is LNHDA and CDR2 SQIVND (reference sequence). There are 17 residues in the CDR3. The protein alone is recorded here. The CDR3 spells CASSIVWGQGADQPQHF.

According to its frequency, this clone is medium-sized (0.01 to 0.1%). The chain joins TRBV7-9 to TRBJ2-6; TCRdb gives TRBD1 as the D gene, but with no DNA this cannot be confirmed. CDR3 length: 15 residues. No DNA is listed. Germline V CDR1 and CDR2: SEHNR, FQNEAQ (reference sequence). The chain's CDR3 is CASSLGASGANVLTF.

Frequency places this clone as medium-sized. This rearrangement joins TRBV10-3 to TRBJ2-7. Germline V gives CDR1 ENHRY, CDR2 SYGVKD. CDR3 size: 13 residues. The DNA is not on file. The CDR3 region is CAISGTGADEQYF.

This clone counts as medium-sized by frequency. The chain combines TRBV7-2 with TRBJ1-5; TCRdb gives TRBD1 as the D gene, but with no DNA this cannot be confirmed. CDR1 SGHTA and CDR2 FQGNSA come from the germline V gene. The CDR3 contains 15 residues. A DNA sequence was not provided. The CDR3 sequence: CASSSRDSRNQPQHF.

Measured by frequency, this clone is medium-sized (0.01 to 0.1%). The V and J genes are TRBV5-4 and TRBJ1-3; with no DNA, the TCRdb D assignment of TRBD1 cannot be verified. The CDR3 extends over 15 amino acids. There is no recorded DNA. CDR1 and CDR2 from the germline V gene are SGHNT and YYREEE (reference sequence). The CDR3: CASSLTGYSGNTIYF.

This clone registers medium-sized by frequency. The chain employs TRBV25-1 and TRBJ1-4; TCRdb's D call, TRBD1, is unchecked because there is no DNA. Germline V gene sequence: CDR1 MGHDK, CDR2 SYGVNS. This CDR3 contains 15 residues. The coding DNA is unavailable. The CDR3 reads CASSELQSFNEKLFF.

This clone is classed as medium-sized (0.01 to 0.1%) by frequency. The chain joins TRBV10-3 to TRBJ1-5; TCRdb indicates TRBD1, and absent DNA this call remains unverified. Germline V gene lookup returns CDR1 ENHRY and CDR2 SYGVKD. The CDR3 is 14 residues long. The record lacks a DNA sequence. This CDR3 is CALIPDSTRQPQHF.

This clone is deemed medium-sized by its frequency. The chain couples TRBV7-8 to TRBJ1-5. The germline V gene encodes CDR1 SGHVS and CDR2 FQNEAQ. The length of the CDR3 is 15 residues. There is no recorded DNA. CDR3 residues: CASSPPEGGNQPQHF. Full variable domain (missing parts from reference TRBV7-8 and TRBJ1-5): GAGVSQSPRYKVAKRGQDVALRCDPISGHVSLFWYQQALGQGPEFLTYFQNEAQLDKSGLPSDRFFAERPEGSVSTLKIQRTQQEDSAVYLCASSPPEGGNQPQHFGDGTRLSIL.